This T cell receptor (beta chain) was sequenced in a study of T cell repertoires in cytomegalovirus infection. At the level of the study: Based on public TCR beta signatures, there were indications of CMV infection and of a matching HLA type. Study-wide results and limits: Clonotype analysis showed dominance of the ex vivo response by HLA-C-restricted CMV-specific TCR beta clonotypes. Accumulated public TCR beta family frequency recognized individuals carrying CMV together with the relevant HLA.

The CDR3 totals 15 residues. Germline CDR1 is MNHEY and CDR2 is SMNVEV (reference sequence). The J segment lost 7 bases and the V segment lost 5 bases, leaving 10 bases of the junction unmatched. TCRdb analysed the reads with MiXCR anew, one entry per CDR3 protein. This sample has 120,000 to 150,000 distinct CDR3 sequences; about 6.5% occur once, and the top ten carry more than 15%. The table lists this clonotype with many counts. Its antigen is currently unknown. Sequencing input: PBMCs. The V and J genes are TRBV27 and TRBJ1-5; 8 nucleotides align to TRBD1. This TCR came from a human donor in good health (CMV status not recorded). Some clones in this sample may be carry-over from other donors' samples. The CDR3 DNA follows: TGTGCCAGCAGTCTGACCGGACAGGGAAGACAGCCCCAGCATTTT. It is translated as CASSLTGQGRQPQHF.